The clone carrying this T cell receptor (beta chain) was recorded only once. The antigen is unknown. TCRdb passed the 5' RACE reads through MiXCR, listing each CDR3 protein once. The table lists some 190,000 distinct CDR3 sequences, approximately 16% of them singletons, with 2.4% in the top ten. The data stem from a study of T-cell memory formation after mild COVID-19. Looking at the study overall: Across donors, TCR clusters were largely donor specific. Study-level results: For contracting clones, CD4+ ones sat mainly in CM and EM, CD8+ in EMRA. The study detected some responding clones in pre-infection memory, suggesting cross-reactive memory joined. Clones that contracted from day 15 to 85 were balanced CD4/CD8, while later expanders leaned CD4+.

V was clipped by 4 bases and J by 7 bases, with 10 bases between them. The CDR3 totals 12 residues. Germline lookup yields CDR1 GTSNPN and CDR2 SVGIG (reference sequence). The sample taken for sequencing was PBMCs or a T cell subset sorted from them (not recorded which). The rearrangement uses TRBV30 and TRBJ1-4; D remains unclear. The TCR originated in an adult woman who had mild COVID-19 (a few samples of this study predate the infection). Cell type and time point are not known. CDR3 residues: CAWTSGSEKLFF. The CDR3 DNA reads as TGTGCCTGGACCTCCGGTAGTGAAAAACTGTTTTTT.